Sequencing of this T cell receptor beta chain was carried out in a study of CD8+ T cells in alopecia areata. Turning to the study itself: Tofacitinib dosing lasted 6 to 18 months, which was then followed by 6 months off drug. Study results and limitations: Many expanded lesional clones persisted during tofacitinib (in both scalp and blood).

Comments on this clone: Its antigen is unknown.

Reverse transcription of extracted RNA yielded cDNA, which provided the sequencing template. Assay: immunoSEQ multiplex PCR; the TCRdb copy retains only in-frame clones and omits some. The sample holds a few hundred thousand clones, approximately 47% seen once. Treatment meaning: oral pan-JAK inhibitor, 5-10 mg twice daily. Germline V gene sequence: CDR1 LNHNV, CDR2 YYDKDF (reference sequence). V dropped 3 bases and J dropped 8; count of bases not matched to a gene: 10. The CDR3 has 14 amino acids. The V gene is TRBV15, the J gene TRBJ2-7, with 7 bases lining up with TRBD2. This specimen was CD4+ T cells sorted from blood, taken around week 37, from a patient treated with tofacitinib. The TCR was taken from a human donor with alopecia areata. CDR3 coding DNA: TGTGCCACCAGCAGCCGGGAGGCCTCCAACAAGCAGTACTTC. This codes for CATSSREASNKQYF.